The 19 T cell receptor beta chains below all came from one sample that was sequenced in a study of blood T cell repertoires in COVID-19. Profiled with immunoSEQ multiplex PCR; TCRdb holds only in-frame clones, not every one. The data hold a few hundred thousand clones, with roughly nine tenths observed a single time. The sequencing sample was made of PBMCs or T cells enriched from blood (not recorded which). These receptors were obtained from a woman younger than 45 who had recovered from COVID-19.

This rearrangement joins TRBV7-3 to TRBJ1-1; 9 positions agree with TRBD1. V lost 4 bases to trimming and J lost 12 bases; unmatched junction nucleotides: 12. The CDR3 spans 14 residues. Germline V gene data show CDR1 as SGHTA and CDR2 as FQGTGA. This CDR3 is CASSWGQGVDRPFF. The CDR3 coding sequence is TGTGCCAGCAGCTGGGGACAGGGTGTTGATCGGCCTTTCTTT.

This clone was seen just once. The chain carries TRBV28 and TRBJ1-2, with no clear D. CDR3 length equals 13 residues. The germline V gene has CDR1 MDHEN and CDR2 SYDVKM. V lost 6 bases to trimming and J lost 4 bases, with 12 bases between them. The CDR3 loop reads CASSLTPSYGYTF. Here the CDR3 DNA reads TGTGCCAGCAGCCTGACTCCGTCCTATGGCTACACCTTC.

The CDR3 loop is CAISRTSGGLNTGELFF. The DNA for the CDR3 is TGTGCCATCAGTCGGACTAGCGGGGGGCTTAACACCGGGGAGCTGTTTTTT. The chain couples TRBV10-3 to TRBJ2-2; 14 nucleotides line up with TRBD2. Germline V gene lookup returns CDR1 ENHRY and CDR2 SYGVKD. Losses at the gene ends were 5 bases for V and 2 bases for J; bases not matched to a gene: 4. This CDR3 contains 17 residues.

The CDR3 here is CASHPDRLAGELFF. CDR3 DNA: TGTGCCTCACACCCCGACAGGTTGGCCGGGGAGCTGTTTTTT. The genes are TRBV6-5 and TRBJ2-2; D is perhaps TRBD1 (6 bases). CDR1 is MNHEY, CDR2 SVGAGI, per germline. There are 14 residues in the CDR3. Deletions cut 11 bases from V and 6 bases from J, with 19 bases between.

This rearrangement joins TRBV6-1 to TRBJ1-5; no clear D. Trimming removed 5 bases at V and 3 bases at J, with 8 bases between. The CDR3 spans 13 residues. CDR1 is MNHNS, CDR2 SASEGT, per germline. The CDR3 bases are TGTGCCAGCAGTTATAGAGACAATCAGCCCCAGCATTTT. This sequence encodes CASSYRDNQPQHF.

This chain connects TRBV11-2 to TRBJ1-2, with D maybe TRBD1 (5 bases). From germline, CDR1 is SGHAT and CDR2 FQNNGV. This CDR3 has 13 residues. V was cut by 8 bases and J by 5 bases, with 15 bases left in between. CDR3 amino acids: CASRRSGGYGYTF. In nucleotides, the CDR3 is TGTGCCAGCCGCCGATCGGGGGGTTATGGCTACACCTTC. The complete variable domain, with remaining parts taken from reference TRBV11-2 and TRBJ1-2, reads EAGVAQSPRYKIIEKRQSVAFWCNPISGHATLYWYQQILGQGPKLLIQFQNNGVVDDSQLPKDRFSAERLKGVDSTLKIQPAKLEDSAVYLCASRRSGGYGYTFGSGTRLTVV.

This CDR3 reads CASSQGGGAYEQYF. CDR3 bases: TGTGCCAGCAGCCAAGGAGGGGGCGCGTACGAGCAGTACTTC. The J gene is TRBJ2-7, the V gene TRBV4-2, with TRBD1 identical over 7 bases. V shed 1 base and J 4 bases; nucleotides not matched to a gene: 4. In germline, CDR1 is LGHNA, CDR2 YNFKEQ. The CDR3 loop spans 14 amino acids.

In this sample, this clone turned up a few times. The rearrangement links TRBV6-4 to TRBJ2-3, with D perhaps TRBD2 (5 bases). Trimming left V 4 bases short and J 0 bases short, with 8 bases between. Germline V gives CDR1 MRHNA, CDR2 SNTAGT. The CDR3 runs 14 residues. CDR3 in DNA: TGTGCCAGCAGTGCCGGCGGGAGCACAGATACGCAGTATTTT. As protein: CASSAGGSTDTQYF.

This clone was detected only once. CDR3 protein: CASSRNPGQAYEQYF. The CDR3 DNA is TGTGCCAGCAGTCGAAATCCGGGACAGGCCTACGAGCAGTACTTC. The gene calls are TRBV28 and TRBJ2-7; 8 nucleotides match TRBD1. This CDR3 is built from 15 residues. With V trimmed by 5 bases and J by 2 bases, 8 bases remained unmatched. Germline CDR1 is MDHEN and CDR2 is SYDVKM.

V is TRBV12-2 and J is TRBJ2-1; the D call of TRBD2 is as the table states it, not checked on the DNA. TRBV12-2 is flagged as a pseudogene. CDR3 length: 15 amino acids. The CDR3 spells CASPPSGGTYNEQFF. In DNA form, the CDR3 reads TGTGCAAGTCCGCCGTCGGGCGGGACCTACAATGAGCAGTTCTTC.

This chain joins TRBV7-3 and TRBJ2-2; D is undetermined. The CDR3 has 15 amino acids. CDR1 is SGHTA, CDR2 FQGTGA, per germline. V lost 5 bases to trimming and J lost 2 bases, with 12 bases between them. CDR3: CASSPPLSNTGELFF. The CDR3 region has the DNA TGTGCCAGCAGCCCCCCCCTCTCCAACACCGGGGAGCTGTTTTTT.

The chain combines TRBV19 with TRBJ1-2; D might be TRBD1 (6 bases). Germline V gives CDR1 LNHDA, CDR2 SQIVND (reference sequence). With 9 bases removed from V and 1 base from J, the gap between germline ends came to 30 bases. The CDR3 extends over 19 amino acids. The CDR3 DNA reads TGTGCCAGCGCCTCTTTCGCCCAAACCGGGACATTAATTAACTATGGCTACACCTTC. This codes for CASASFAQTGTLINYGYTF. The full variable domain, in which reference TRBV19 and TRBJ1-2 provide the parts outside the CDR3, is DGGITQSPKYLFRKEGQNVTLSCEQNLNHDAMYWYRQDPGQGLRLIYYSQIVNDFQKGDIAEGYSVSREKKESFPLTVTSAQKNPTAFYLCASASFAQTGTLINYGYTFGSGTRLTVV.

The rearrangement uses TRBV28 and TRBJ2-3; TRBD2 matches 11 bases. This CDR3 is built from 17 residues. The V segment lost 3 bases and the J segment 1 base; nucleotides outside the gene matches: 6. In germline, CDR1 is MDHEN, CDR2 SYDVKM. The CDR3 loop is CASSLRLAGLRTDTQYF. The CDR3 DNA reads as TGTGCCAGCAGTTTGCGACTAGCGGGACTTCGCACAGATACGCAGTATTTT.

In regard to this clone: Other DNA variants within this sample encode the same CDR3. The chain has TRBV28 and TRBJ1-2, with a tentative D call TRBD1 (5 bases). The germline gives CDR1 MDHEN, CDR2 SYDVKM. This CDR3 has 12 amino acids. Between the trimmed V and J ends, which lost 3 bases and 8 bases, there was a span of 10 bases. The CDR3 DNA reads as TGTGCCAGCAGTTTTGGGCAGGGCGGCTACACCTTC. This gives the protein CASSFGQGGYTF.

The J gene is TRBJ2-1, the V gene TRBV9, with 7 bases fitting TRBD2. Germline CDR1 and CDR2: SGDLS and YYNGEE. V dropped 0 bases and J dropped 5; count of bases not matched to a gene: 2. This CDR3 has 14 residues. The CDR3 sequence is CASSVGRGNNEQFF. The CDR3 DNA reads as TGTGCCAGCAGCGTAGGGCGGGGGAACAATGAGCAGTTCTTC.

The chain is built from TRBV29-1 and TRBJ2-2, with 7 bases matching TRBD1. CDR3 length equals 15 residues. The V segment lost 5 bases and the J segment 1 base; nucleotides outside the gene matches: 7. Per germline, CDR1 SQVTM and CDR2 ANQGSEA. In nucleotides, the CDR3 is TGCAGCGTTACACCGGGACAGAGGAACACCGGGGAGCTGTTTTTT. Amino acid sequence: CSVTPGQRNTGELFF.

The V and J genes are TRBV11-3 and TRBJ2-5, with 13 nucleotides matching TRBD2. The germline V gene encodes CDR1 SGHNT and CDR2 YENEEA. J lost 3 bases, V lost 5 bases, and 3 bases had no gene match. The CDR3 runs to 15 residues. CDR3 nucleotide sequence: TGTGCCAGCAGCCCAGGACTAGCGGGAGAAGAGACCCAGTACTTC. It encodes CASSPGLAGEETQYF.

The rearrangement links TRBV4-3 to TRBJ2-3; 7 bases are shared with TRBD1. Germline V CDR1 and CDR2: LGHNA, YSLEER. The CDR3 runs 17 residues. After removal of 0 bases from V and 3 bases from J, the junction contained 9 bases not matched to a gene. In DNA, the CDR3 is TGCGCCAGCAGCCAAGACAGCCCACAGGGGATAACAGATACGCAGTATTTT. Protein: CASSQDSPQGITDTQYF.

This chain links TRBV6-6 with TRBJ2-1, with TRBD2 matching over 7 bases. This CDR3 is built from 17 residues. Germline V gene data show CDR1 as MNHNY and CDR2 as SVGAGI (reference sequence). V was pared by 5 bases and J by 1 base, with 11 bases of the junction left unmatched. CDR3 bases: TGTGCCAGCAGTCTAGCCGGGCGGGGAGGGTCCTACAATGAGCAGTTCTTC. This sequence encodes CASSLAGRGGSYNEQFF.